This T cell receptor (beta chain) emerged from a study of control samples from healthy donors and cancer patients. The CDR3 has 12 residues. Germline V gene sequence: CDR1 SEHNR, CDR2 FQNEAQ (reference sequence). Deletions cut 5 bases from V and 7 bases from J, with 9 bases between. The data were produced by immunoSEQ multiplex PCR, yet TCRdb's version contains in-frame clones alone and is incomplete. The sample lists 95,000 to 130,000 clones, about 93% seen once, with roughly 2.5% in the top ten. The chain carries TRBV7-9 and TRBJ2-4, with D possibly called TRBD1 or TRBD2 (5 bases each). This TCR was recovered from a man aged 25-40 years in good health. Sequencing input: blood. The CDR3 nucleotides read TGTGCCAGCAGCCCTTGGGGGAACATTCAGTACTTC. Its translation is CASSPWGNIQYF.